This T cell receptor (beta chain) derives from a study of blood T cell repertoires in COVID-19. Study-wide background: The United States, Italy and Spain provided the acute and convalescent COVID-19 samples. T cells, B-cell-depleted T cells, or PBMCs supplied cDNA or gDNA.

Study processing details: Reference gene primer amplification gave estimated nucleated cell counts. TCRdb keeps only in-frame clones here, not all; method: immunoSEQ multiplex PCR. V, J and clone size are those of that table, while D and trimming were read from the DNA. The sample carries roughly 300,000 clones, approximately 83% recorded once. Germline CDR1 and CDR2: SGHTA and FQGNSA. The V gene end was trimmed by 5 bases and the J gene end by 7 bases; junction bases not matched to a gene: 10. The CDR3 runs to 15 residues. The chain is built from TRBV7-2 and TRBJ1-4; TRBD1 agrees at 7 bases. This clonotype was obtained from a woman aged 45-65 years who had recovered from COVID-19. The sample comprised peripheral blood. The CDR3 DNA is TGTGCCAGCAGCAGGAGACAGGGAAGTTCTGAAAAACTGTTTTTT. It yields the protein CASSRRQGSSEKLFF.